This T cell receptor beta chain was found in a study of cytomegalovirus exposure and HLA in healthy donors. Study findings and constraints: Presence/absence analyses took donor sequencing depth as roughly uniform. The listing of 150 to 200 TCR beta chains classed them as cytomegalovirus-associated.

All donors participated as healthy donors of bone marrow. Use of 60 Vbeta and 13 Jbeta primers characterized the PCR. The table came from immunoSEQ multiplex PCR; TCRdb's copy has only in-frame clones and leaves some out. The table lists about 150,000 clones, around three quarters of them singletons. There are 13 residues in the CDR3. Trimming took 0 bases from V and 6 from J, leaving 10 bases between them. Germline V gives CDR1 SGHRS, CDR2 YFSETQ. A word on this clone: Its antigen is not known.

The chain is built from TRBV5-1 and TRBJ2-7; D is undetermined. Sequenced input: PBMCs. This TCR came from a man in his forties or fifties in good health and CMV-seronegative. CDR3 in DNA: TGCGCCAGCAGCTTGGACCCGCCGGGCGAGCAGTACTTC. This gives the protein CASSLDPPGEQYF.